These 28 T cell receptor beta chains were sequenced from one sample in a study of brain T cells in children with intractable seizures. Only in-frame clones appear in the TCRdb table, and some are missing; sequencing was by immunoSEQ multiplex PCR. The sample includes 110,000 or so clones, approximately 94% of them seen just once. Sequenced material: peripheral blood, taken at surgery. These TCRs come from a boy in the first two years of life with hemimegalencephaly and intractable seizures.

In the case of this clone: At the DNA level, this CDR3 is encoded by other sequences in the same sample as well. The chain employs TRBV5-1 and TRBJ2-7; D is unclear. With 1 base removed from V and 2 bases from J, the gap between germline ends came to 7 bases. This CDR3 region has 13 residues. The V gene's germline CDR1 is SGHRS and CDR2 YFSETQ. CDR3 protein: CASSLTPTYEQYF. CDR3 coding DNA: TGCGCCAGCAGCTTGACCCCAACCTACGAGCAGTACTTC.

Worth noting for this clone: Its ends do not fully match the called genes, so a read error is possible. J is TRBJ2-3 and V is TRBV11-2; D call uncertain. Germline V gives CDR1 SGHAT, CDR2 FQNNGV. There are 15 residues in the CDR3. The CDR3 DNA reads as TGTGCCAGCAGCTTCGCCCCTGGAAGCACAAATACGCAGTATTTT. Its protein is CASSFAPGSTNTQYF.

This clone was detected only once. The chain has TRBV19 and TRBJ2-7; possible D gene TRBD2, 5 bases. Germline V gene data show CDR1 as LNHDA and CDR2 as SQIVND (reference sequence). V lost 3 bases and J lost 6, with 12 bases in between. The CDR3 length is 13 residues. The DNA of the CDR3 is TGTGCCAGTAGTATCGGGATAGATTTCGAGCAGTACTTC. It specifies CASSIGIDFEQYF.

The rearrangement links TRBV19 to TRBJ1-4; 7 nucleotides agree with TRBD1. There are 14 residues in the CDR3. Losses at the gene ends were 8 bases for V and 4 bases for J; bases not matched to a gene: 7. Germline V gives CDR1 LNHDA, CDR2 SQIVND (reference sequence). The CDR3 reads CASRRRQGNEKLFF. The DNA for the CDR3 is TGTGCCAGTCGAAGACGACAGGGTAATGAAAAACTGTTTTTT.

This clone was recorded once. This rearrangement joins TRBV7-9 to TRBJ1-6; D unclear. V was pared by 5 bases and J by 8 bases, with 7 bases between. The CDR3 totals 12 residues. CDR1 and CDR2 (germline): SEHNR, FQNEAQ (reference sequence). CDR3 sequence: CASSVGDSPLHF. CDR3 coding DNA: TGTGCCAGCAGCGTCGGGGATTCACCCCTCCACTTT.

CDR3 in DNA: TGTGCCAGCAGGCCCCGGGCGGACTATAATTCACCCCTCCACTTT. It encodes CASRPRADYNSPLHF. The chain joins TRBV2 to TRBJ1-6; no reliable D call. Trimming removed 6 bases from V and 3 bases from J, with 12 bases in between. This CDR3 spans 15 amino acids. Per the germline V gene, CDR1 is SNHLY and CDR2 is FYNNEI.

The chain combines TRBV3-1 (or the pseudogene TRBV3-2) with TRBJ2-1, with D possibly TRBD2 on 5 matching bases. The CDR3 runs 17 residues. Per germline, CDR1 LGHDT and CDR2 YNNKEL (reference sequence). Trimming shortened V by 1 base and J by 6 bases, and 19 bases separated the two germline ends. The CDR3 spells CASSQGGPQRRSNEQFF. The CDR3 nucleotides read TGTGCCAGCAGCCAAGGCGGACCTCAGCGGCGGAGCAATGAGCAGTTCTTC.

The chain links TRBV2 to TRBJ1-5, with a tentative D call TRBD1 (6 bases). Trimming cost V 5 bases and J 6 bases, with 14 bases left between them. Germline V lookup: CDR1 SNHLY, CDR2 FYNNEI. The CDR3 length is 14 residues. In DNA form, the CDR3 reads TGTGCCAGCAGTTCCAGGGGAGGCAGTCAGCCCCAGCATTTT. Protein sequence: CASSSRGGSQPQHF.

The genes are TRBV7-9 and TRBJ2-3; 9 bases match TRBD2. Germline lookup yields CDR1 SEHNR and CDR2 FQNEAQ (reference sequence). J lost 2 bases, V lost 5 bases, and 5 bases had no gene match. The CDR3 sequence is 15 residues long. The DNA for the CDR3 is TGTGCCAGCAGCCAGACTAGCGGACTCACAGATACGCAGTATTTT. Amino acids: CASSQTSGLTDTQYF. The full variable domain, in which reference TRBV7-9 and TRBJ2-3 provide the parts outside the CDR3, is DTGVSQNPRHKITKRGQNVTFRCDPISEHNRLYWYRQTLGQGPEFLTYFQNEAQLEKSRLLSDRFSAERPKGSFSTLEIQRTEQGDSAMYLCASSQTSGLTDTQYFGPGTRLTVL.

The chain employs TRBV6-6 and TRBJ1-5, with D maybe TRBD1 (6 bases). CDR1 and CDR2 (germline): MNHNY, SVGAGI (reference sequence). Trimming stripped 2 bases from V and 4 bases from J, with 9 bases between. The CDR3 spans 14 residues. CDR3 DNA sequence: TGTGCCAGCAGTTACAGGGACATAAATCAGCCCCAGCATTTT. Its protein product is CASSYRDINQPQHF.

The V and J genes are TRBV4-3 and TRBJ2-7; D is undetermined. The germline gives CDR1 LGHNA, CDR2 YSLEER. The V end lost 0 bases, the J end lost 2 bases, and 11 bases lay between the germline ends. This CDR3 has 15 amino acids. This chain's CDR3 is CASSQDPTATYEQYF. CDR3 DNA sequence: TGCGCCAGCAGCCAAGATCCCACAGCTACCTACGAGCAGTACTTC.

The CDR3 DNA reads as TGTGCCAGCAGCTTAGCGACAGGGGATGCTTTCTTT. This encodes CASSLATGDAFF. V gene TRBV11-3 combines with J gene TRBJ1-1, with 8 bases aligning to TRBD1. The germline CDR1 and CDR2 sequences are SGHNT and YENEEA. The ends lost 1 base at V and 11 bases at J; junction bases unmatched: 3. The CDR3 consists of 12 residues.

This sequence joins TRBV7-2 and TRBJ2-7, with TRBD1 matching over 9 bases. This CDR3 comprises 17 residues. The V and J ends lost 5 bases and 0 bases, in that order; junction bases with no gene match: 11. Germline CDR1 reads SGHTA; CDR2 reads FQGNSA. The CDR3 here is CASSPLKGQGPSYEQYF. As DNA, the CDR3 is TGTGCCAGCAGCCCCCTCAAGGGACAGGGTCCCTCCTACGAGCAGTACTTC.

This chain links TRBV11-2 with TRBJ2-7, with a tentative D call TRBD2 (6 bases). Germline assignment: CDR1 SGHAT and CDR2 FQNNGV. Trimming stripped 1 base from V and 2 bases from J, with 12 bases between. The length of the CDR3 is 15 residues. CDR3 sequence reads: CASSLGAGLTYEQYF. The DNA of the CDR3 is TGTGCCAGCAGCTTAGGGGCGGGGCTAACCTACGAGCAGTACTTC.

The V call is TRBV6-5, the J call TRBJ2-2, with D uncertain. V lost 6 bases and J lost 5, with 10 bases in between. CDR1 and CDR2 from the germline V gene are MNHEY and SVGAGI. The CDR3 has 13 amino acids. The CDR3 reads CASSWTVTGELFF. Written as DNA, the CDR3 is TGTGCCAGCAGCTGGACGGTTACCGGGGAGCTGTTTTTT.

The rearrangement uses TRBV5-1 and TRBJ1-4; no definite D call. Trimming removed 4 bases from V and 5 bases from J, with 15 bases in between. The CDR3 consists of 15 residues. CDR1 is SGHRS, CDR2 YFSETQ, per germline. CDR3: CASSAEPAKNEKLFF. The CDR3, as DNA: TGCGCCAGCAGCGCAGAACCGGCCAAAAATGAAAAACTGTTTTTT.

V is TRBV9 and J is TRBJ1-1, with no clear D. Trimming cost V 2 bases and J 7 bases, with 9 bases left between them. The CDR3 contains 12 residues. Germline CDR1 reads SGDLS; CDR2 reads YYNGEE. In nucleotides, the CDR3 is TGTGCCAGCAGCGTTTCCGGTGGTGAAGCTTTCTTT. It encodes CASSVSGGEAFF.

The chain joins TRBV27 to TRBJ2-7; 8 bases agree with TRBD1. Germline V gives CDR1 MNHEY, CDR2 SMNVEV (reference sequence). Trimming took 5 bases from V and 2 from J; bases not matched to a gene: 20. The CDR3 runs 19 residues. The CDR3 loop is CASSHPRLFGQGAAYEQYF. In DNA form, the CDR3 reads TGTGCCAGCAGTCACCCCCGTTTATTTGGGCAGGGGGCCGCCTACGAGCAGTACTTC.

V is TRBV12-3 or TRBV12-4 and J is TRBJ2-7, with D hard to call. The V end lost 3 bases, the J end lost 3 bases, and 6 bases lay between the germline ends. The CDR3 is made up of 12 amino acids. Here the CDR3 reads CASSLGNYEQYF. CDR3 nucleotides: TGTGCCAGCAGTTTGGGGAACTACGAGCAGTACTTC.

The rearrangement uses TRBV5-1 and TRBJ1-3; D is uncertain. Germline V gene lookup returns CDR1 SGHRS and CDR2 YFSETQ. The CDR3 contains 12 residues. The V end was cut by 0 bases, the J end by 3 bases, with 1 base between. Here the CDR3 DNA reads TGCGCCAGCAGCTTGGATGGAAACACCATATATTTT. Amino acids: CASSLDGNTIYF.

V is TRBV29-1 and J is TRBJ2-1, with D uncertain. CDR1 SQVTM and CDR2 ANQGSEA come from the germline V gene. The CDR3 totals 12 residues. The germline V and J ends were trimmed by 4 bases and 4 bases, with 8 bases remaining between them. The CDR3 loop is CSVVDGYNEQFF. CDR3 bases: TGCAGCGTTGTCGACGGTTACAATGAGCAGTTCTTC.

The chain recombines TRBV5-7 with TRBJ1-2; TRBD1 matches 8 bases. TRBV5-7 is known as an ORF, though its function is uncertain. The CDR3 has 14 residues. J was trimmed by 6 bases and V by 4 bases; bases with no gene match: 8. CDR3 protein: CASSPGQVLNGYTF. DNA for the CDR3: TGTGCCAGCAGCCCGGGACAGGTACTTAATGGCTACACCTTC.

The V gene is TRBV24-1, the J gene TRBJ1-1, with 9 bases fitting TRBD1. Germline CDR1 KGHDR, CDR2 SFDVKD. The CDR3 is 17 residues long. V shed 4 bases and J 0 bases; nucleotides not matched to a gene: 8. DNA of the CDR3: TGTGCCACCAGTGACCGGACAGGGGACCCCCTGAACACTGAAGCTTTCTTT. It specifies CATSDRTGDPLNTEAFF.

The chain carries TRBV5-1 and TRBJ2-3; no reliable D call. From germline, CDR1 is SGHRS and CDR2 YFSETQ. This CDR3 has 15 amino acids. The V and J ends lost 1 base and 1 base respectively, with 10 bases between them. CDR3 DNA: TGCGCCAGCAGCTTGTTAGTCAGAGGCACAGATACGCAGTATTTT. It translates to CASSLLVRGTDTQYF.

The gene calls are TRBV5-1 and TRBJ1-1; tentatively, D is TRBD1 (5 bases). There are 12 residues in the CDR3. V was pared by 2 bases and J by 4 bases, with 6 bases between. Germline V lookup: CDR1 SGHRS, CDR2 YFSETQ. The CDR3 DNA follows: TGCGCCAGCAGCTTCCAGGGCACTGAAGCTTTCTTT. Protein product: CASSFQGTEAFF. Full variable domain (remainder filled in from reference TRBV5-1 and TRBJ1-1): KAGVTQTPRYLIKTRGQQVTLSCSPISGHRSVSWYQQTPGQGLQFLFEYFSETQRNKGNFPGRFSGRQFSNSRSEMNVSTLELGDSALYLCASSFQGTEAFFGQGTRLTVV.

The chain combines TRBV2 with TRBJ2-2; perhaps TRBD2 as D (5 bases). The CDR3 extends over 13 amino acids. V lost 6 bases, J lost 4 bases, and 9 bases lay in between. Germline V gene data show CDR1 as SNHLY and CDR2 as FYNNEI. CDR3 DNA sequence: TGTGCCAGCAGGGACTCCGGCACCGGGGAGCTGTTTTTT. Amino acids: CASRDSGTGELFF.

V is TRBV24-1 and J is TRBJ2-3; TRBD2 matches 10 bases. Germline values: CDR1 KGHDR, CDR2 SFDVKD. The CDR3 has 16 amino acids. The J segment lost 9 bases and the V segment lost 0 bases, leaving 8 bases of the junction unmatched. This CDR3 is CATSDLRAGGPETQYF. CDR3 sequence (DNA): TGTGCCACCAGTGATTTGAGAGCGGGAGGGCCTGAGACGCAGTATTTT.

This chain uses TRBV28 with TRBJ2-3; no clear D gene. V lost 2 bases and J 0 bases, leaving 12 bases between the germline ends. Germline V gives CDR1 MDHEN, CDR2 SYDVKM. The CDR3 sequence is 16 residues long. CDR3 loop: CASSLTLETSTDTQYF. The CDR3 DNA is TGTGCCAGCAGTTTAACTCTAGAGACTAGCACAGATACGCAGTATTTT.